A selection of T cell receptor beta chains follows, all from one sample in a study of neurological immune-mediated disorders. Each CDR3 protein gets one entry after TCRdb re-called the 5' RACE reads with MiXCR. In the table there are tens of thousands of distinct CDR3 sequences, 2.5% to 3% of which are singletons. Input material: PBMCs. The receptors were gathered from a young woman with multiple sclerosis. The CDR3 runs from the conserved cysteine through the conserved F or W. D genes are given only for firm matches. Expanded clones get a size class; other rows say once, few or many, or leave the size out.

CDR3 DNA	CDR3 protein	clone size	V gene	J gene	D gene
TGTGCCAGCTCACGGACAGGGTTGATTAATCAGCCCCAGCATTTT	CASSRTGLINQPQHF	few	TRBV18	TRBJ1-5	TRBD1
TGTGCCAGCAGCTTGGTTTTACAGGGGGCAACCTACGAGCAGTACTTC	CASSLVLQGATYEQYF	-	TRBV5-5	TRBJ2-7	TRBD1
TGCAGTGCTAGAGGCGGTGGGGGGGAGACCCAGTACTTC	CSARGGGGETQYF	many	TRBV20-1	TRBJ2-5	-
TGTGCCAGCAGCTTTGGCGGGGGAAAACTGTTTTTT	CASSFGGGKLFF	many	TRBV7-2	TRBJ1-4	-
TGTGCCAGCGGACTAGCGGGCAAACTCTACGAGCAGTACTTC	CASGLAGKLYEQYF	many	TRBV6-2/TRBV6-3	TRBJ2-7	TRBD2
TGCGCCAGCAGCCCCGCGTTTGGGGGGAGAGAAAACATTCAGTACTTC	CASSPAFGGRENIQYF	many	TRBV4-3	TRBJ2-4	-
TGTGCCAGCAGCTTAGTCGGCGAAACTAACTATGGCTACACCTTC	CASSLVGETNYGYTF	many	TRBV7-2	TRBJ1-2	-
TGTGCCAGCTGTACCCTCGGCGGCCGGAAAGAGACCCAGTACTTC	CASCTLGGRKETQYF	many	TRBV6-2/TRBV6-3	TRBJ2-5	-
TGTGCCAGCAGCTCCTTCGACAGGTCTGATGGCACTGAAGCTTTCTTT	CASSSFDRSDGTEAFF	many	TRBV7-9	TRBJ1-1	-
TGCAGCGTCTGGACCAGCGATGAGCAGTTCTTC	CSVWTSDEQFF	many	TRBV29-1	TRBJ2-1	-
TGCAGTGCTAATCCACGCAACTATGGCTACACCTTC	CSANPRNYGYTF	many	TRBV20-1	TRBJ1-2	-
TGCGCCAGCAGCTTGGCACTAGCGGGAGCTCGAACCGGGGAGCTGTTTTTT	CASSLALAGARTGELFF	many	TRBV5-1	TRBJ2-2	TRBD2
TGCGCCAGCAGCCAAGATTATTGGTCAGCAACTAATGAAAAACTGTTTTTT	CASSQDYWSATNEKLFF	many	TRBV4-1	TRBJ1-4	-
TGCGCCAGCAGCTTCCCCCAGTCGGCAGGGTTGTACTCTGGGGCCAACGTCCTGACTTTC	CASSFPQSAGLYSGANVLTF	many	TRBV5-1	TRBJ2-6	-
TGTGCCAGCAGTTTACCAACTAGCGCCTTAAACATTCAGTACTTC	CASSLPTSALNIQYF	many	TRBV27	TRBJ2-4	TRBD2
TGTGCCAGCAGTTTAGGGACAACCAGGAACACTGAAGCTTTCTTT	CASSLGTTRNTEAFF	many	TRBV12-3/TRBV12-4	TRBJ1-1	-
TGTGCCAGCAGCTTGGAGGCTAGCGGGGGGGACAATGAGCAGTTCTTC	CASSLEASGGDNEQFF	many	TRBV5-6	TRBJ2-1	TRBD2
TGCAGCGCCTTGACAGATACGCAGTATTTT	CSALTDTQYF	many	TRBV29-1	TRBJ2-3	-